This entry is about one TCR beta chain. This entry is derived from a study of blood T cell repertoires in COVID-19. Study summary: From T cells, B-cell-depleted T cells, or PBMCs came the material, which was cDNA or gDNA.

Looked up from germline, CDR1 is LNHDA and CDR2 is SQIVND (reference sequence). V was cut by 5 bases and J by 6 bases, with 22 bases left in between. This CDR3 has 16 residues. The authors' processing: From reference gene primer amplification, estimates of nucleated cell counts were derived. Sequencing used immunoSEQ multiplex PCR; TCRdb keeps in-frame clones, though not all of them. Clonal size and the V and J genes are those of that table, whereas D and trimming came from the DNA. Among some 86,000 clones listed, around 90% were seen once. The specimen sequenced was peripheral blood. V usage is TRBV19 and J usage is TRBJ1-2; D might be TRBD1 (6 bases). The receptor was isolated from a human donor with active COVID-19. The donor label of this sample is uncertain. The CDR3 DNA follows: TGTGCCAGTAGTGAAATTTCCGGGACAATAGTTAATGGCTACACCTTC. Translation gives CASSEISGTIVNGYTF.